Below, one T cell receptor beta chain is given with its context. As yet, its antigen is unknown. The data are from a study of T-cell reconstitution after alpha-beta-depleted transplantation in children. The CDR3 has 19 amino acids. J gave up 3 bases and V 4 bases, and 15 bases lay outside the gene matches. For TCRbeta, the library was prepared with unique molecular identifiers. MiXCR, applied by TCRdb to the PCR reads, yields one record per CDR3 protein. The table has just over 950,000 distinct CDR3 sequences, about 29% seen once. Points from the study as a whole: Counts and diversity of T cells one year after transplant came mostly from newly produced T cells. Some patients owed their high day-60 TCRbeta diversity to surviving recipient T cells and thymic progenitors. At around two months after transplant, the alpha-beta T cells were reportedly derived from several hundred expanded clones that came from non-depleted graft cells.

The receptor comes from a boy under two years old who had a stem cell transplant for SCID, so the T cells may come from the graft donor. The chain is built from TRBV12-3 or TRBV12-4 and TRBJ2-1; 10 nucleotides agree with TRBD1. Sequenced material: PBMCs, mostly from graft donor cells, taken 360 days after TCRalphabeta/CD19-depleted stem cell transplant. DNA for the CDR3: TGTGCCAGCAGTTGGGACAGGGGCTTCCAACTCTACTTCTACAATGAGCAGTTCTTC. Protein product: CASSWDRGFQLYFYNEQFF.